The sequence of this T cell receptor beta chain was determined in a study of OX40 agonist ivuxolimab in advanced cancers. The study's findings and limits: In general, CD8+ T cells held more expanded clones than CD4+ did, on average. The CD4+ and CD8+ T cells in the blood had expanded clonally by week 6 at 0.1 to 3.0 mg/kg.

The CDR3 totals 17 residues. Germline values: CDR1 SGHAT, CDR2 FQNNGV. V dropped 4 bases and J dropped 0; count of bases not matched to a gene: 5. Autoimmune disease history or systemic immunosuppression led to patients being barred. The table came from immunoSEQ multiplex PCR; TCRdb's copy has only in-frame clones and leaves some out. This table has 40,000 to 60,000 clones, 85% appearing once. A note on this clone: No antigen is known for it.

The sample consisted of CD4+ or CD8+ T cells sorted from blood, taken in a trial of the OX40 agonist ivuxolimab. V usage is TRBV11-2 and J usage is TRBJ2-6; 8 bases match TRBD2. This TCR was sampled from an adult with an advanced solid tumor such as melanoma, head and neck, liver or kidney cancer. CDR3: CASSSGGPVSGANVLTF. The CDR3 bases are TGTGCCAGCAGCTCGGGGGGGCCTGTCTCTGGGGCCAACGTCCTGACTTTC.